This TCR beta chain comes out of a study of blood T cell repertoires in COVID-19. Study-level information: Collection of acute and convalescent COVID-19 samples took place in the United States, Italy and Spain. From T cells, B-cell-depleted T cells, or PBMCs came the material, which was cDNA or gDNA.

Germline-derived CDR1 and CDR2 are KGHSH and LQKENI. The CDR3 sequence is 16 residues long. Trimming cost V 6 bases and J 1 base; bases outside gene matches: 8. In the original processing: Reference gene primer amplification gave estimated nucleated cell counts. Only in-frame clones appear in the TCRdb table, and some are missing; sequencing was by immunoSEQ multiplex PCR. V, J and clone size derive from that table, while D and trimming were established from the DNA sequence. The top ten hold 10% to 11% of the sample, which has about 130,000 clones, more than 75% seen once. The specimen was peripheral blood. This TCR was sampled from a man in his 60s who had recovered from COVID-19. The rearrangement joins TRBV18 to TRBJ2-2; 7 bases map to TRBD1. DNA of the CDR3: TGTGCCAGCTCCATCCAGGGACAGAAGAACACCGGGGAGCTGTTTTTT. Translation: CASSIQGQKNTGELFF.